Following are 10 T cell receptor beta chains from one sample sequenced in a study of cytomegalovirus exposure and HLA in healthy donors. PCR amplification relied on 60 Vbeta primers (plus 13 Jbeta primers). TCRdb keeps only in-frame clones here, not all; method: immunoSEQ multiplex PCR. The listing records tens of thousands of clones. Input material: PBMCs. These receptors all stem from a male donor in good health and CMV-seropositive.

This chain joins TRBV7-9 and TRBJ1-2; D not certain. The CDR3 is 13 residues long. Trimming removed 1 base at V and 3 bases at J, with 6 bases between. Germline assignment: CDR1 SEHNR and CDR2 FQNEAQ (reference sequence). CDR3 nucleotide sequence: TGTGCCAGCAGCTTAGACAGCTACTATGGCTACACCTTC. It encodes CASSLDSYYGYTF.

This sequence joins TRBV6-1 and TRBJ2-3; no clear D gene. V lost 1 base and J lost 2, with 10 bases in between. There are 15 residues in the CDR3. Germline CDR1 and CDR2: MNHNS and SASEGT. The CDR3 nucleotides read TGTGCCAGCAGTGAAGGTTTCAGTCCCACAGATACGCAGTATTTT. It is translated as CASSEGFSPTDTQYF.

This chain connects TRBV4-1 to TRBJ1-1; D uncertain. There are 15 residues in the CDR3. V lost 4 bases to trimming and J lost 3 bases, with 15 bases between them. Germline CDR1 MGHRA, CDR2 YSYEKL. The DNA of the CDR3 is TGCGCCAGCAGCCGACTACGTCCTGCGGACACTGAAGCTTTCTTT. Translation: CASSRLRPADTEAFF.

The chain couples TRBV4-2 to TRBJ1-1; 7 bases are shared with TRBD1. With V trimmed by 3 bases and J by 8 bases, 3 bases remained unmatched. The CDR3 runs to 12 residues. Germline V gives CDR1 LGHNA, CDR2 YNFKEQ. The CDR3 sequence is CASSHQTGEAFF. The CDR3 bases are TGTGCCAGCAGCCACCAGACAGGGGAAGCTTTCTTT.

The rearrangement links TRBV19 to TRBJ1-1; TRBD1 matches 7 bases. This CDR3 has 14 residues. Germline V CDR1 and CDR2: LNHDA, SQIVND (reference sequence). Losses at the gene ends were 8 bases for V and 5 bases for J; bases not matched to a gene: 11. CDR3: CASGTTGRRTEAFF. The DNA of the CDR3 is TGTGCCAGTGGGACGACAGGGAGGAGGACTGAAGCTTTCTTT. The full variable domain, with the rest looked up from reference TRBV19 and TRBJ1-1, is DGGITQSPKYLFRKEGQNVTLSCEQNLNHDAMYWYRQDPGQGLRLIYYSQIVNDFQKGDIAEGYSVSREKKESFPLTVTSAQKNPTAFYLCASGTTGRRTEAFFGQGTRLTVV.

The rearrangement joins TRBV18 to TRBJ1-5, with a tentative D call TRBD1 (5 bases). Trimming removed 6 bases from V and 2 bases from J, with 11 bases in between. From germline, CDR1 is KGHSH and CDR2 LQKENI. This CDR3 is 14 amino acids long. The DNA for the CDR3 is TGTGCCAGCTCCCCCCCGGGGGGCAATCAGCCCCAGCATTTT. It specifies CASSPPGGNQPQHF.

The chain uses TRBV15 and TRBJ2-7; TRBD1 matches at 7 bases. The CDR3 length is 16 residues. Germline CDR1 LNHNV, CDR2 YYDKDF (reference sequence). V lost 0 bases to trimming and J lost 0 bases; unmatched junction nucleotides: 5. CDR3 nucleotide sequence: TGTGCCACCAGCAGAGATAGGGGACAGAGCTCCTACGAGCAGTACTTC. Protein sequence: CATSRDRGQSSYEQYF.

The V gene is TRBV19, the J gene TRBJ1-6; D gene unclear. Germline-derived CDR1 and CDR2 are LNHDA and SQIVND (reference sequence). The CDR3 is made up of 13 amino acids. V dropped 5 bases and J dropped 5 bases, with 7 bases sitting between them. CDR3 protein: CASSWRNNSPLHF. CDR3 nucleotides: TGTGCCAGTAGTTGGAGAAATAATTCACCCCTCCACTTT.

This sequence joins TRBV18 and TRBJ2-3; TRBD2 aligns across 10 bases. V lost 6 bases to trimming and J lost 1 base; unmatched junction nucleotides: 4. The CDR3 spans 15 residues. In germline, CDR1 is KGHSH, CDR2 LQKENI. The CDR3: CASSLGLAGTDTQYF. CDR3 bases: TGTGCCAGCTCGCTTGGACTAGCGGGCACAGATACGCAGTATTTT.

J is TRBJ2-1 and V is TRBV19, with 8 nucleotides matching TRBD1. The CDR3 loop spans 15 amino acids. Germline assignment: CDR1 LNHDA and CDR2 SQIVND (reference sequence). J was trimmed by 7 bases and V by 4 bases; bases with no gene match: 9. In DNA, the CDR3 is TGTGCCAGTAGTAAGCTAGGACAGGGAACAAATGAGCAGTTCTTC. Amino acid sequence: CASSKLGQGTNEQFF.